The source of this T cell receptor beta chain is a study of T-cell memory formation after mild COVID-19. TCRdb re-called the 5' RACE reads through MiXCR, storing one row per CDR3 protein. The top ten clones hold about a fifth of a sample with 250,000 to 300,000 distinct CDR3 sequences, less than 20% of them seen once. This clonotype was observed a handful of times. The V gene's germline CDR1 is SEHNR and CDR2 FQNEAQ (reference sequence). The CDR3 is 11 residues long. Trimming cost V 5 bases and J 11 bases, with 13 bases left between them. The chain uses TRBV7-9 and TRBJ2-7; D unresolved. Sequenced material: PBMCs or a T cell subset sorted from them (not recorded which). This clonotype was obtained from a man aged 18 to 35 who had mild COVID-19 (a few samples of this study predate the infection). Cell type and time point are not known. The CDR3 DNA reads TGTGCCAGCAGCGAACAGAATCGGGAGTACTTC. This gives the protein CASSEQNREYF.